The source of this TCR beta chain is a study of blood T cell repertoires in COVID-19. At the level of the study: PBMCs, B-cell-depleted T cells, or T cells provided the cDNA or gDNA that made up the material.

Measured with immunoSEQ multiplex PCR; TCRdb has only the in-frame clones, and not every one. The sample holds 250,000 to 300,000 clones, about 86% seen once. This CDR3 contains 17 residues. Trimming cost V 0 bases and J 5 bases, with 14 bases left between them. Germline loops: CDR1 MNHEY, CDR2 SVGEGT. This receptor was obtained from a woman in her fifties or sixties with active or convalescent COVID-19. The chain couples TRBV6-2 or TRBV6-3 to TRBJ1-6; D uncertain. Sequencing was done on a sample of peripheral blood. The CDR3 sequence: CASSYSEVAGDNSPLHF. The CDR3 DNA sequence: TGTGCCAGCAGTTACTCCGAGGTAGCGGGCGATAATTCACCCCTCCACTTT.